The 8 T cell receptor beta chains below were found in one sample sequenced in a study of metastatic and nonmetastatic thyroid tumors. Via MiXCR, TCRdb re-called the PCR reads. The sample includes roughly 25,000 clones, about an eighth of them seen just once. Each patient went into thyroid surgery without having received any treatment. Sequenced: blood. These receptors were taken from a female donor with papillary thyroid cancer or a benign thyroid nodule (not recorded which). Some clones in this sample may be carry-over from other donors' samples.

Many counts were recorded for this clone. As DNA, the CDR3 is TGTGCCAGCAGCCTTCTATTCGGGAGGGCCCTAGTGGGTGAGCAGTACTTC. It is translated as CASSLLFGRALVGEQYF. The rearrangement joins TRBV3-2 to TRBJ2-7; the table's TRBD2 call for D was not verified on the DNA. TRBV3-2 is flagged as a pseudogene. CDR3 length: 17 residues.

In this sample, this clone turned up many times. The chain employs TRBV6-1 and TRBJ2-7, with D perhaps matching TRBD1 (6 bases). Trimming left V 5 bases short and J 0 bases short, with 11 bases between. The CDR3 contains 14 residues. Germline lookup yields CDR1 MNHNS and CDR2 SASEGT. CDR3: CASSLQGDSYEQYF. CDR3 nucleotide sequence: TGTGCCAGCAGTTTACAGGGCGACTCCTACGAGCAGTACTTC.

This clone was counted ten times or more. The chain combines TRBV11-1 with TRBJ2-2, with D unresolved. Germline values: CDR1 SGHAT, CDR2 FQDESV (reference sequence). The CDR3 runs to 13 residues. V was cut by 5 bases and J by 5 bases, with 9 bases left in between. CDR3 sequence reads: CASSKLGTGELFF. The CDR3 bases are TGTGCCAGCAGCAAACTGGGGACCGGGGAGCTGTTTTTT.

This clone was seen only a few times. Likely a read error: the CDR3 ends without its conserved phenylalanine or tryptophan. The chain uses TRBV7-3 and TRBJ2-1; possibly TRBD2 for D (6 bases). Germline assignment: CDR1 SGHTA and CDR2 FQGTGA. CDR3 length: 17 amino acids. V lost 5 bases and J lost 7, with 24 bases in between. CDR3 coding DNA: TGTGCCAGCAGCCTCAGTCCGGCGGGTCTAGCGTTAAATGAGCAGTTCTTA. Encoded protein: CASSLSPAGLALNEQFL.

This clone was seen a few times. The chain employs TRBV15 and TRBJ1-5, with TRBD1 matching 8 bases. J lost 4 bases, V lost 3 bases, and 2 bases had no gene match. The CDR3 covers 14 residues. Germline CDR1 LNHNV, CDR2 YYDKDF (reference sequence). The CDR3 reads CATSRGQENQPQHF. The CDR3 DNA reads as TGTGCCACCAGCAGGGGACAGGAAAATCAGCCCCAGCATTTT.

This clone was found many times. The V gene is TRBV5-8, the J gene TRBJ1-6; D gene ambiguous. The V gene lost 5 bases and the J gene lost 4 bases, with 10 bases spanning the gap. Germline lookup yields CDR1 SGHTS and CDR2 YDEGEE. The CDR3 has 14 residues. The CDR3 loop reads CASSAPGYNSPLHF. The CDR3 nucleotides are TGTGCCAGCAGTGCACCGGGTTATAATTCACCCCTCCACTTT. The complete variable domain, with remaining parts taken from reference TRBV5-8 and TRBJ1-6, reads EAGVTQSPTHLIKTRGQQATLRCSPISGHTSVYWYQQALGLGLQFLLWYDEGEERNRGNFPPRFSGRQFPNYSSELNVNALELEDSALYLCASSAPGYNSPLHFGNGTRLTVT.

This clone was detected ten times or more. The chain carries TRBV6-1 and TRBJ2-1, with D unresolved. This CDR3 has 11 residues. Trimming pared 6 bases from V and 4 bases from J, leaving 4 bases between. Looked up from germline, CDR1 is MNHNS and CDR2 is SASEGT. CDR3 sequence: CASRWYNEQFF. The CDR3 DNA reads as TGTGCCAGCAGGTGGTACAATGAGCAGTTCTTC.

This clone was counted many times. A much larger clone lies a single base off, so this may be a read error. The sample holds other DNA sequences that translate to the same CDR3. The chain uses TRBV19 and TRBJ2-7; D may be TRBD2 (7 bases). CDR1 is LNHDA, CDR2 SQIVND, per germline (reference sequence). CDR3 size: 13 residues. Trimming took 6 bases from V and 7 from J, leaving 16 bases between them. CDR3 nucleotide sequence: TGTGCCAGTAGGACGGGGGGCGCGGGGGAGCAGTACTTC. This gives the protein CASRTGGAGEQYF.